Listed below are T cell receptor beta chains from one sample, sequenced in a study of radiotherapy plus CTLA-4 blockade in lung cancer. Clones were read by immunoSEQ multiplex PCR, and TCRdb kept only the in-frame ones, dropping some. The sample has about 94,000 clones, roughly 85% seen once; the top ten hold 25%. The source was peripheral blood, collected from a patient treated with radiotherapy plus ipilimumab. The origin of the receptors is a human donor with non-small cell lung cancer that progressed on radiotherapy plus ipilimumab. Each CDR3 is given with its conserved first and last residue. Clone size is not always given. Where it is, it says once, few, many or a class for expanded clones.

CASSTAPPYEQYF	TRBV5-4	NA
CASSALVGETQYF	TRBV27	NA
CASSLEEGRMNTEAFF	TRBV5-1	NA
CASSASNADTQYF	TRBV7-3	NA
CASSLRAHGELFF	TRBV11-3	NA
CASSGHRGRDRRTGELFF	TRBV2	once
CASSLGSGRGYEQYF	TRBV7-6	NA
CASSISGYNEQFF	TRBV28	once
CASSLDWGSTYEQYF	TRBV5-5	NA
CASSLGLGTDTQYF	TRBV5-1	NA
CASSNSGTSVSYEQYF	TRBV6-6	NA
CATSRGERAAYQETQYF	TRBV15	NA
CASSEASGSSYEQYF	TRBV6-1	NA
CSVDPAGLYNEQFF	TRBV29-1	NA
CASRFGHQPQHF	TRBV12-2	NA
CASSSNPGFPANTIYF	TRBV5-1	NA